These T cell receptor beta chains were read from a single sample in a study of CD8 T cell repertoires and HIV-1 epitope variants. Their target antigens are unknown. Using immunoSEQ multiplex PCR, the repertoire was profiled, and TCRdb retains in-frame clones only, with some absent. The table lists several thousand clones, 55% to 75% of them singletons. Sequencing was carried out using cultured CD8+ T cells derived from PBMCs. These receptors all come from a male donor with HIV. Both conserved end residues are part of each CDR3. Each record gives: clone size, J gene, D gene, V gene, CDR3 DNA, CDR3 protein. D genes are given only for firm matches. Some rows mark clone size as missing; the rest say once, few, many or name a class of expanded clone.

>.|TRBJ1-2|TRBD1|TRBV2
TGTGCCAGCAGGGGGGGACAGAACTATGGCTACACCTTC
CASRGGQNYGYTF
>.|TRBJ2-1|TRBD2|TRBV4-1
TGCGCCAGCAGCCAGTCCGGGGAGGGAAATGAGCAGTTCTTC
CASSQSGEGNEQFF
>once|TRBJ2-7|.|TRBV28
TGTGCCAGCAGTTTCGCTGGGTCGGGATCTATAACCTACGAGCAGTACTTC
CASSFAGSGSITYEQYF
>.|TRBJ2-7|TRBD2|TRBV19
TGTGCCAGTAGCGAAGCGGGAGTTCCCTCCTACGAGCAGTACTTC
CASSEAGVPSYEQYF
>.|TRBJ2-1|TRBD2|TRBV6-4
TGTGCCAGCAGTGTAGCGGGGGGGAGAAATGAGCAGTTCTTC
CASSVAGGRNEQFF
>once|TRBJ1-2|.|TRBV5-1
TGCGCCAGCAGAGAGACTAACTATGGCTACACCTTC
CASRETNYGYTF
>few|TRBJ1-1|TRBD1|TRBV19
TGTGCCAGTAGTTGGGGGACAGGCACTGAAGCTTTCTTT
CASSWGTGTEAFF
>few|TRBJ2-7|TRBD1|TRBV7-9
TGTGCCAGCAGCTCTCCGGACAGGGACTCCTACGAGCAGTACTTC
CASSSPDRDSYEQYF
>few|TRBJ2-1|.|TRBV2
TGTGCCAGTCGGTCCCTGGACTCACCCGAGCAGTTCTTC
CASRSLDSPEQFF
>once|TRBJ2-6|.|TRBV19
TGTGCCAGTAGTACCCGACAGTTCTCTGGGGCCAACGTCCTGACTTTC
CASSTRQFSGANVLTF
>.|TRBJ2-1|.|TRBV27
TGTGCCAGCAGTTCGGGACCTTACAATGAGCAGTTCTTC
CASSSGPYNEQFF
>medium-sized|TRBJ1-2|.|TRBV18
TGTGCCAGCTCACCAAATTCAGGGGAGGGCTATGGCTACACCTTC
CASSPNSGEGYGYTF
>.|TRBJ1-3|TRBD1|TRBV27
TGTGCCAGCAGGCCCGGGACAGGGTTCGGAAACACCATATATTTT
CASRPGTGFGNTIYF
>few|TRBJ1-5|.|TRBV6-1
TGTGCCAGCAGTGAAGCGCGGCAGCCCCAGCATTTT
CASSEARQPQHF
>.|TRBJ1-3|.|TRBV4-1
TGCGCCAGCAGCCAAGACCGATTCTCTGGAAACACCATATATTTT
CASSQDRFSGNTIYF
>.|TRBJ1-2|TRBD1|TRBV28
TGTGCCAGCACCCTAACGGGAGAGACAGGGGATGGCTACACCTTC
CASTLTGETGDGYTF
>.|TRBJ1-1|.|TRBV28
TGTGCCAGCAGTCCCTCAACGGAGTATAAGAACACTGAAGCTTTCTTT
CASSPSTEYKNTEAFF
>few|TRBJ1-5|.|TRBV5-5
TGTGCCAGCAGCTTGGCCTGGCAGACTGGTCAGCCCCAGCATTTT
CASSLAWQTGQPQHF
>few|TRBJ1-1|.|TRBV4-3
TGCGCCAGCAGCCAAGGGGTTATCTCGAACACTGAAGCTTTCTTT
CASSQGVISNTEAFF